This T cell receptor beta chain was identified in a study of identical twins. This clonotype was counted at least ten times. What it recognizes is unknown. The CDR3 has 20 amino acids. With V trimmed by 7 bases and J by 1 base, 17 bases remained unmatched. Germline CDR1 is SGHVT and CDR2 is SQSDAQ. TCRdb redid the calling of the 5' RACE reads with MiXCR, one entry per CDR3 protein. This table holds 640,000 or so distinct CDR3 sequences, 5.5% to 6.5% found once. Study-wide results and limits: Insertion counts were lower in abundant cord blood beta clonotypes, a trend that memory repertoires did not show.

V and J are TRBV7-4 and TRBJ2-4, with 12 bases that match TRBD2. Specimen: naive T cells sorted from blood. This TCR derives from a man between 18 and 29 years old in good health. CDR3 sequence reads: CASTLRAATSGSRAKNIQYF. CDR3 bases: TGTGCCAGCACCCTGAGGGCGGCGACTAGCGGGAGTAGGGCCAAAAACATTCAGTACTTC.